One sample yielded the 7 T cell receptor beta chains listed below, sequenced in a study of memory CD4+ T cells and cytomegalovirus serostatus. Single viable CD3+CD4+CD8-CD45RO+ cells were sorted as the memory CD4+ T cells. Some clones are missing from TCRdb's copy, which holds only in-frame ones; the method was immunoSEQ multiplex PCR. The sample carries around 60,000 clones, 75% to 80% recorded once. Sequenced input: memory CD4+ T cells from blood. Receptors were obtained from an adult in good health and CMV-seronegative.

The rearrangement uses TRBV21-1 and TRBJ1-1. TRBV21-1 is shown as a pseudogene. The CDR3 contains 14 residues. The CDR3 region is CASSKIGTVPEAFF. The CDR3, as DNA: TGTGCCAGCAGCAAAATCGGCACGGTGCCTGAAGCTTTCTTT.

This chain links TRBV11-2 with TRBJ1-2; D is ambiguous. Trimming took off 1 base at V and 2 bases at J, with 5 bases between the two ends. There are 13 residues in the CDR3. The germline V gene has CDR1 SGHAT and CDR2 FQNNGV. The CDR3 DNA sequence: TGTGCCAGCAGCTTAGTGGTAAACTATGGCTACACCTTC. It is translated as CASSLVVNYGYTF.

The V and J genes are TRBV19 and TRBJ1-5; D gene ambiguous. Per the germline V gene, CDR1 is LNHDA and CDR2 is SQIVND (reference sequence). The ends were cut back, 1 base at V and 7 bases at J, with 11 bases in the middle. The CDR3 consists of 14 residues. CDR3 in amino acids: CASSIGTDSQPQHF. The CDR3 bases are TGTGCCAGTAGTATAGGAACAGATTCCCAGCCCCAGCATTTT.

V is TRBV28 and J is TRBJ2-2; D is perhaps TRBD1 or TRBD2 (6 bases each). The CDR3 loop spans 17 amino acids. Germline V gene sequence: CDR1 MDHEN, CDR2 SYDVKM. The V and J ends lost 7 bases and 1 base respectively, with 19 bases between them. CDR3 bases: TGTGCCAGCACCACCTCTGCGGGACAACTGAACACCGGGGAGCTGTTTTTT. Protein sequence: CASTTSAGQLNTGELFF.

The genes are TRBV18 and TRBJ1-4; 8 bases are shared with TRBD1. The germline CDR1 and CDR2 sequences are KGHSH and LQKENI. After removal of 5 bases from V and 6 bases from J, the junction contained 2 bases not matched to a gene. CDR3 length: 13 amino acids. The CDR3 reads CASSADRDEKLFF. The CDR3 nucleotides read TGTGCCAGCTCAGCGGACAGGGATGAAAAACTGTTTTTT.

The V gene is TRBV6-5, the J gene TRBJ1-5, with 7 bases that match TRBD1. There are 14 residues in the CDR3. The V and J ends lost 6 bases and 7 bases, in that order; junction bases with no gene match: 9. The germline gives CDR1 MNHEY, CDR2 SVGAGI. The DNA of the CDR3 is TGTGCCAGCAGCTTACAGGGGCCTCGGCAGCCCCAGCATTTT. It encodes CASSLQGPRQPQHF.

The chain employs TRBV5-1 and TRBJ2-7; D not resolved. This CDR3 has 13 amino acids. Trimming stripped 5 bases from V and 6 bases from J, with 15 bases between. Germline V lookup: CDR1 SGHRS, CDR2 YFSETQ. This CDR3 is CASRASILSEQYF. The CDR3 coding sequence is TGCGCCAGCAGGGCCAGTATCTTGTCCGAGCAGTACTTC.